A single sample gave rise to the 7 T cell receptor gamma chains below, sequenced in a study of γδ T cells in repeated Plasmodium falciparum infection. TCRdb reran clone calling via CATT on the multiplex PCR reads. Altogether 28,000 or so gamma-chain clones are present, 1.4% being singletons, with the ten largest covering roughly a fifth. Gammadelta T cells were flow-sorted from PBMC into Vgamma9/Vdelta2+ and Vdelta2-negative populations for bulk analysis. Sequencing was done on a sample of gamma-delta T cells from blood. These receptors came from a pool of human donors (malaria-infected and uninfected, not separated).

This clone was observed a few times. This DNA translates differently at residue 4 from the TCRdb protein, which is that of a much larger clone; a read error is likely, and the protein shown is the DNA's own translation. V is TRGV9 and J is TRGJP. The J gene comes from matching the DNA to germline here; TCRdb lacks it. The CDR3 runs to 17 residues. Per the germline V gene, CDR1 is GITISATS and CDR2 is ISYDGTV (reference sequence). CDR3 in DNA: TGTGCCTTGCGGGATAACCTAAACGGGTTGGGCAAAAAAATCAAGGTATTT. It translates to CALRDNLNGLGKKIKVF.

This clone appeared a few times. This DNA's translation and the protein TCRdb lists, from a much larger clone, do not match at residue 4, likely due to a read error; the protein shown is translated from the DNA. The rearrangement uses TRGV9 and TRGJ1 or TRGJ2. TCRdb records no J gene; here it was assigned by comparing the DNA to germline. CDR1 is GITISATS and CDR2 is ISYDGTV in the germline V gene (reference sequence). The CDR3 runs to 14 residues. In nucleotides, the CDR3 is TGTGCCTTGTGCGAGGTGCAAATCCATTATAAGAAACTCTTT. Its translation: CALCEVQIHYKKLF.

This clone was picked up a small number of times. TCRdb has a much larger clone's protein, which differs at residue 6 from the translation of this DNA, likely because of a read error; what is shown is the protein translated from the DNA. The chain uses TRGV8 and TRGJ1 or TRGJ2. Matching the DNA to germline supplied the J gene, which TCRdb does not give. V dropped 3 bases and J dropped 4; count of bases not matched to a gene: 30. CDR3 length: 21 amino acids. Germline V gene sequence: CDR1 VENAVY, CDR2 YDSYNSRV. In DNA, the CDR3 is TGTGCCACCTGGGATGCCCGGCCCCAAGGTTCACCTTGTGAACCCTATTATAAGAAACTCTTT. This encodes CATWDARPQGSPCEPYYKKLF.

This clone was seen repeatedly, ten times or more. The TCRdb record carries a much larger clone's protein, which differs from this DNA's translation at residue 4; a read error is the likely cause, and the protein listed here is the DNA translation. This sample also contains other DNA sequences that code for the same CDR3. This chain connects TRGV9 to TRGJP. The J gene comes from matching the DNA to germline here; TCRdb lacks it. The germline V gene encodes CDR1 GITISATS and CDR2 ISYDGTV (reference sequence). The CDR3 is 16 amino acids. The CDR3 DNA follows: TGTGCCTTGCGGGAGGTAAAGGAGTTGGGCAAAAAAATCAAGGTATTT. It is translated as CALREVKELGKKIKVF.

This clone was picked up a small number of times. TCRdb has a much larger clone's protein, which differs at residue 10 from the translation of this DNA, likely because of a read error; what is shown is the protein translated from the DNA. The rearrangement links TRGV9 to TRGJ1 or TRGJ2. TCRdb leaves out the J gene; it was filled in here by matching the DNA to germline. V was pared by 0 bases and J by 8 bases, with 10 bases of the junction left unmatched. Germline values: CDR1 GITISATS, CDR2 ISYDGTV (reference sequence). The CDR3 runs 14 residues. The CDR3 sequence is CALWEVLLGHKKLF. CDR3 coding DNA: TGTGCCTTGTGGGAGGTGCTCCTTGGTCATAAGAAACTCTTT.

This clone was seen ten or more times. The V and J genes are TRGV4 and TRGJP1. Here the J gene was assigned by germline matching of the DNA, as TCRdb has none. CDR3 length: 13 amino acids. The germline CDR1 and CDR2 sequences are EGSTGY and YDSYTSSV. The V segment lost 5 bases and the J segment 4 bases; nucleotides outside the gene matches: 4. The CDR3 is CATWAFTGWFKIF. The CDR3 bases are TGTGCCACCTGGGCCTTCACTGGTTGGTTCAAGATATTT.

As for this clone: This DNA's translation differs at residue 7 from TCRdb's protein, which comes from a much larger clone; a read error is likely, and the protein shown is translated from the DNA. The V and J genes are TRGV9 and TRGJP. The J gene was missing in TCRdb and was found by matching the end of the DNA to germline. CDR3 size: 17 residues. The germline CDR1 and CDR2 sequences are GITISATS and ISYDGTV (reference sequence). V lost 1 base and J lost 12; bases outside the gene matches: 12. The CDR3 nucleotides are TGTGCCTTGTGGGAGGTCCAGGCAGGTGGGGGCAAAAAAATCAAGGTATTT. Translated: CALWEVQAGGGKKIKVF.